This TCR beta chain came from a study of shared clonotypes between healthy human individuals. Trimming took 2 bases from V and 1 from J, leaving 18 bases between them. This CDR3 has 17 residues. Germline V gene lookup returns CDR1 SEHNR and CDR2 FQNEAQ (reference sequence). The method was immunoSEQ multiplex PCR; TCRdb's version includes in-frame clones alone and lacks a portion of them. Of 2 million to 2.5 million clones in the sample, approximately 94% were seen once. Naive CD8 isolation took CD45RO-negative cells positively selected for CCR7 and excluded terminally differentiated effector memory CD45RA+ cells.

Sequences were obtained from naive CD8+ T cells sorted from blood. This receptor was identified in a man between 18 and 35 years old in good health. The chain links TRBV7-9 to TRBJ2-7; D may be TRBD1 (6 bases). The CDR3 here is CASSLLRRTVTSYEQYF. In DNA form, the CDR3 reads TGTGCCAGCAGCTTACTGCGAAGGACAGTAACATCCTACGAGCAGTACTTC.